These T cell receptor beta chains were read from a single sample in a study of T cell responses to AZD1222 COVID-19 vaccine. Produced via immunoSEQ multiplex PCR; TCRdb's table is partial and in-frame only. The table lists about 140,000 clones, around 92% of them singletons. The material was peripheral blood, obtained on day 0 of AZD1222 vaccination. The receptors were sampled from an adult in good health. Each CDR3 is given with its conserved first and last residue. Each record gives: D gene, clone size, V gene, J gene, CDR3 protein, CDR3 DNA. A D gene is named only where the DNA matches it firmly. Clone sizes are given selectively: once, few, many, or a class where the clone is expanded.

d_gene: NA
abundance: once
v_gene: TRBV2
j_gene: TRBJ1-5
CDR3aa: CASSDRRALRPQHF
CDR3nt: TGTGCCAGCAGTGACCGGCGGGCACTGCGGCCCCAGCATTTT

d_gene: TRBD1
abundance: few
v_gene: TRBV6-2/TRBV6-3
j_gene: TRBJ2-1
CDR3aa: CASSYSGQGVANEQFF
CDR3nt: TGTGCCAGCAGTTACTCCGGACAGGGGGTAGCGAATGAGCAGTTCTTC

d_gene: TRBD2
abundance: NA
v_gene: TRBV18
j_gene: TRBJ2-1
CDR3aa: CASSPAGVYNEQFF
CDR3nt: TGTGCCAGCTCACCGGCGGGAGTCTACAATGAGCAGTTCTTC

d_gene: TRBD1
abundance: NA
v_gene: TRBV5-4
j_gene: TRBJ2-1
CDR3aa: CASSFPRGQNNEQFF
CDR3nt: TGTGCCAGCAGCTTTCCTCGGGGACAGAACAATGAGCAGTTCTTC

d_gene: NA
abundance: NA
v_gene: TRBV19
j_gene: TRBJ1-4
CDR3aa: CASSMRGLVKLFF
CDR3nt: TGTGCCAGTAGTATGCGAGGATTGGTAAAACTGTTTTTT

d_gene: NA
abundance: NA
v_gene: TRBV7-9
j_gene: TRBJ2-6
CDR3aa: CASSSDSHSGANVLTF
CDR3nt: TGTGCCAGCAGCTCGGACAGTCACTCTGGGGCCAACGTCCTGACTTTC

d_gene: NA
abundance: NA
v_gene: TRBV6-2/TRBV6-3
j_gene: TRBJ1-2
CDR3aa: CASSETTDGYTF
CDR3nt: TGTGCCAGCAGCGAAACTACGGATGGCTACACCTTC

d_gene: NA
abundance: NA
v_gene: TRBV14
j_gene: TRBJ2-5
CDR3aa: CASSDGLTVGTQYF
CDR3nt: TGTGCCAGCAGCGACGGGCTAACGGTCGGGACCCAGTACTTC

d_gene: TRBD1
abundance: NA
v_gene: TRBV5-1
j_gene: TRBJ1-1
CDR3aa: CASSLDGQGRNTEAFF
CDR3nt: TGCGCCAGCAGCCTGGATGGACAGGGGAGGAACACTGAAGCTTTCTTT

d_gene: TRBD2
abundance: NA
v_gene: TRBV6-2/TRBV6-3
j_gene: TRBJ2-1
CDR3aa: CASSSASGGRHNEQFF
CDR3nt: TGTGCCAGCAGTTCGGCTAGCGGGGGAAGACACAATGAGCAGTTCTTC

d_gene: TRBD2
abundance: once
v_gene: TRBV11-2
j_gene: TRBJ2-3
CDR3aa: CASSLGAGGPDTQYF
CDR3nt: TGTGCCAGCAGCTTAGGGGCGGGGGGGCCGGATACGCAGTATTTT

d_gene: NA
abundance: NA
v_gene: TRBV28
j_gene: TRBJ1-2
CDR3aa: CASSLYRDAYGYTF
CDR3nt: TGTGCCAGCAGTCTCTACAGGGACGCATATGGCTACACCTTC

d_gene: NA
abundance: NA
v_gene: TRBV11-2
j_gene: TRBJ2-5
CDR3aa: CASSRGETQYF
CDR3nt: TGTGCCAGCAGCCGAGGGGAGACCCAGTACTTC

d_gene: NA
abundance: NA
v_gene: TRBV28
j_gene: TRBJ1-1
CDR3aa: CASSLGGAGTEAFF
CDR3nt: TGTGCCAGCAGTTTGGGGGGGGCGGGCACTGAAGCTTTCTTT

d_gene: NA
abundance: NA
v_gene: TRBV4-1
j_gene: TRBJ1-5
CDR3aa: CASSQDQGIGPQHF
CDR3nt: TGCGCCAGCAGCCAAGATCAGGGGATCGGGCCCCAGCATTTT

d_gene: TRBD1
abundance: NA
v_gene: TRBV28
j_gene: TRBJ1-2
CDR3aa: CASSLDWTGDKEGGYTF
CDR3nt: TGTGCCAGCAGTTTAGACTGGACAGGGGACAAGGAGGGCGGCTACACCTTC